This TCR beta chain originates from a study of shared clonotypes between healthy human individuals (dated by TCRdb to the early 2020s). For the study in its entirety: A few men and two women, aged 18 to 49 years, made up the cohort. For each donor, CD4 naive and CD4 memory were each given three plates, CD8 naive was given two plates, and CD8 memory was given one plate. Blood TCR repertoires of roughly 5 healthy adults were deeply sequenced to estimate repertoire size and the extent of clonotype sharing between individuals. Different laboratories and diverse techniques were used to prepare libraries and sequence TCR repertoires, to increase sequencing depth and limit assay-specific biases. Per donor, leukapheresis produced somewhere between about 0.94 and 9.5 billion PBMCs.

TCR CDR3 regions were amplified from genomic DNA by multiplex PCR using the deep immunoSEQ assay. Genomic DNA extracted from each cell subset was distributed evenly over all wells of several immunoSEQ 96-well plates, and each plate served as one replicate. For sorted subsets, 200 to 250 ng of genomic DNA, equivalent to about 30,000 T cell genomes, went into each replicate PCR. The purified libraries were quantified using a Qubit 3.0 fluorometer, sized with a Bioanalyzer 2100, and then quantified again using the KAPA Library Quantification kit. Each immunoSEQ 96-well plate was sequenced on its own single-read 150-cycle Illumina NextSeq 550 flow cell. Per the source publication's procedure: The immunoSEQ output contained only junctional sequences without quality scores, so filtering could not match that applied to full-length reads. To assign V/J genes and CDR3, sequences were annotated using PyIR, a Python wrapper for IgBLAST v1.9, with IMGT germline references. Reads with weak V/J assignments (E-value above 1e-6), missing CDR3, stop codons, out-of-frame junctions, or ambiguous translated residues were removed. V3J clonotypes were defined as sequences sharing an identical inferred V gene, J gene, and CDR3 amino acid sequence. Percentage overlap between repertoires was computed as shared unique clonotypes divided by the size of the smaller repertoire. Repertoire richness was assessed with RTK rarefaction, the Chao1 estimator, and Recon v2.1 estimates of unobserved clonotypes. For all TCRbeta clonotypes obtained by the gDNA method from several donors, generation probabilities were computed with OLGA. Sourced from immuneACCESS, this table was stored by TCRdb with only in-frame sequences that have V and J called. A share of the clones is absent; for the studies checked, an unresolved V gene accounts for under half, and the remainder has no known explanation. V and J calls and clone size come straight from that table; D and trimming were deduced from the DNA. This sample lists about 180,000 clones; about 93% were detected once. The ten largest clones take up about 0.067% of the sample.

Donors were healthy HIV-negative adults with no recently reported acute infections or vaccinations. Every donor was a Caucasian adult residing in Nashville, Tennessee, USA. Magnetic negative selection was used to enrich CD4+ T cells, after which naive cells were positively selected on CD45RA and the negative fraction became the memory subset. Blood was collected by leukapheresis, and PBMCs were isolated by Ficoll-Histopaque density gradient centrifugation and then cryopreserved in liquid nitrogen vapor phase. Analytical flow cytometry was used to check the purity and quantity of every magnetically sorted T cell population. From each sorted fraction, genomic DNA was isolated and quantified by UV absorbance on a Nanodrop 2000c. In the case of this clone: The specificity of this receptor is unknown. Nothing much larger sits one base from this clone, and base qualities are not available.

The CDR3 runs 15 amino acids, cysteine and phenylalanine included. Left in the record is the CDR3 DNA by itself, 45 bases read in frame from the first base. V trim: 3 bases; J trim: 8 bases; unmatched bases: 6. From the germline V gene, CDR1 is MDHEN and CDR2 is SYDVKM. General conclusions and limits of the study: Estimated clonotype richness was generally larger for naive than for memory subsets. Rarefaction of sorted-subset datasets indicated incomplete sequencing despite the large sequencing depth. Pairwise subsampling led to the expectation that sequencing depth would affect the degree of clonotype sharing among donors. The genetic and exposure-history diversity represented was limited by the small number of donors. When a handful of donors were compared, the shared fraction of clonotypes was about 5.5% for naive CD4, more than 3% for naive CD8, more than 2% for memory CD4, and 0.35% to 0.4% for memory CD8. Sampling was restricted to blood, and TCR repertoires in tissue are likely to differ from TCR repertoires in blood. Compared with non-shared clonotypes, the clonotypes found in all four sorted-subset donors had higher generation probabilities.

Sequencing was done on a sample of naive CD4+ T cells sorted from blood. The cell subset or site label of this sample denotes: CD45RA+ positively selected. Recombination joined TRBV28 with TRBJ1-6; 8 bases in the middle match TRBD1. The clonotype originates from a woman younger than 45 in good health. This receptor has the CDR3 CASSFRTGKDSPLHF. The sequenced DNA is TGTGCCAGCAGTTTCCGGACAGGGAAGGATTCACCCCTCCACTTT. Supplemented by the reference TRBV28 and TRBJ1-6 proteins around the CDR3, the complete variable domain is DVKVTQSSRYLVKRTGEKVFLECVQDMDHENMFWYRQDPGLGLRLIYFSYDVKMKEKGDIPEGYSVSREKKERFSLILESASTNQTSMYLCASSFRTGKDSPLHFGNGTRLTVT.